The 19 T cell receptor beta chains below come from one sample, sequenced in a study of spatial heterogeneity in lung cancer. Time point described: sample taken at primary tumor resection. Whole RNA from tumor, nontumor lung or frozen PBMC was sequenced unsorted. TCRdb reanalysed the 5' RACE reads using MiXCR and keeps one entry per CDR3 protein. The table has 35,000 to 55,000 distinct CDR3 sequences, about an eighth seen once; the top ten hold 56%. Specimen: PBMCs, collected at surgery. The receptors derive from a male donor with early-stage non-small cell lung cancer.

The rearrangement uses TRBV7-2 and TRBJ2-3; D is uncertain. The germline V gene has CDR1 SGHTA and CDR2 FQGNSA. V was shortened by 5 bases and J by 4 bases, with 10 bases between the two germline ends. The CDR3 contains 13 residues. The CDR3 reads CASSPSWPDTQYF. The CDR3 region has the DNA TGTGCCAGCAGCCCTAGTTGGCCAGATACGCAGTATTTT.

In its sample, this clonotype was seen a few times. This chain uses TRBV20-1 with TRBJ1-1; TRBD1 matches 7 bases. The CDR3 extends over 16 amino acids. V was clipped by 7 bases and J by 0 bases; unmatched bases: 14. Germline CDR1 DFQATT, CDR2 SNEGSKA (reference sequence). CDR3 nucleotides: TGCAGTGTAGGGGGCCTCTGGAACAGATTGAACACTGAAGCTTTCTTT. Its translation is CSVGGLWNRLNTEAFF.

This chain links TRBV3-1 with TRBJ2-5; 8 positions agree with TRBD2. This CDR3 is built from 15 residues. Looked up from germline, CDR1 is LGHDT and CDR2 is YNNKEL (reference sequence). J gave up 5 bases and V 4 bases, and 9 bases lay outside the gene matches. The DNA for the CDR3 is TGTGCCAGCAGCCGATCTAGCGGGTCCGGGGAGACCCAGTACTTC. Encoded protein: CASSRSSGSGETQYF.

By proportion, this clonotype is large. This chain uses TRBV3-1 with TRBJ2-2; D tentatively reads TRBD1 or TRBD2 (5 bases each). CDR1 and CDR2 from the germline V gene are LGHDT and YNNKEL (reference sequence). The CDR3 has 15 amino acids. Trimming stripped 1 base from V and 7 bases from J, with 13 bases between. CDR3 DNA sequence: TGTGCCAGCAGCCAAGGCACCGGGACCGTCGGGGAGCTGTTTTTT. Translated, it gives CASSQGTGTVGELFF.

In regard to this clonotype: A much larger clone differs from this one at a single base, so this may be a read error. The chain joins TRBV24-1 to TRBJ2-2, with D hard to call. Germline CDR1 KGHDR, CDR2 SFDVKD. This CDR3 contains 13 residues. The DNA of the CDR3 is TGTACCACCAGTCGACGGGACACCGGGGAGCTGTTTTTT. Amino acids: CTTSRRDTGELFF.

This clonotype was observed a few times. This rearrangement joins TRBV20-1 to TRBJ2-3; D gene ambiguous. Germline CDR1 and CDR2: DFQATT and SNEGSKA (reference sequence). The CDR3 loop spans 14 amino acids. V shed 3 bases and J shed 0 bases, with 10 bases lying between them. CDR3 protein: CSASAPYSTDTQYF. In DNA, the CDR3 is TGCAGTGCTAGCGCGCCCTATAGCACAGATACGCAGTATTTT.

This clonotype has more than one count but fewer than ten. This rearrangement joins TRBV5-1 to TRBJ1-5; D is undetermined. The CDR3 spans 14 residues. The germline gives CDR1 SGHRS, CDR2 YFSETQ. V gave up 0 bases and J gave up 4 bases, with 8 bases separating them. CDR3: CASSLAPDNQPQHF. The DNA for the CDR3 is TGCGCCAGCAGCTTGGCGCCAGATAATCAGCCCCAGCATTTT.

This clonotype showed up just a few times. V usage is TRBV7-3 and J usage is TRBJ2-7; tentatively, D is TRBD2 (6 bases). The CDR3 has 15 residues. Germline CDR1 is SGHTA and CDR2 is FQGTGA. Deletions cut 2 bases from V and 3 bases from J, with 14 bases between. The CDR3 region is CASSLASGAYYEQYF. CDR3 DNA sequence: TGTGCCAGCAGCTTAGCGTCGGGAGCGTACTACGAGCAGTACTTC.

The chain links TRBV28 to TRBJ1-5, with D hard to call. The germline CDR1 and CDR2 sequences are MDHEN and SYDVKM. Trimming took 3 bases from V and 6 from J, leaving 6 bases between them. This CDR3 region has 12 residues. In DNA, the CDR3 is TGTGCCAGCAGTTTCTGGGTTCAGCCCCAGCATTTT. Protein: CASSFWVQPQHF.

There are many counts of this clonotype. The CDR3 region has the DNA TGTGCCAGCAGCTCCCTGACTAGCGCGCCCTACGAGCAGTACTTC. Protein: CASSSLTSAPYEQYF. The chain employs TRBV6-2 or TRBV6-3 and TRBJ2-7; 8 bases align to TRBD2. CDR1 is MNHEY, CDR2 SVGEGT, per germline. The length of the CDR3 is 15 residues. J gave up 2 bases and V 6 bases, and 9 bases lay outside the gene matches.

This clonotype was detected only a few times. The V and J genes are TRBV6-5 and TRBJ2-7; a possible D gene is TRBD1 (5 bases). V was pared by 0 bases and J by 7 bases, with 22 bases between. The CDR3 spans 17 residues. Germline V CDR1 and CDR2: MNHEY, SVGAGI. CDR3 loop: CASSYSGQGYPGEEQYF. CDR3 DNA: TGTGCCAGCAGTTACTCGGGGCAGGGCTACCCAGGAGAAGAGCAGTACTTC.

The chain recombines TRBV7-2 with TRBJ1-5; 11 bases align to TRBD1. The V gene end was trimmed by 5 bases and the J gene end by 5 bases; junction bases not matched to a gene: 5. From germline, CDR1 is SGHTA and CDR2 FQGNSA. The CDR3 spans 15 residues. The DNA for the CDR3 is TGTGCCAGCAGCCCCGGACAGGGGGCTGATCAGCCCCAGCATTTT. Encoded protein: CASSPGQGADQPQHF.

The chain combines TRBV2 with TRBJ2-1; D is ambiguous. Germline-derived CDR1 and CDR2 are SNHLY and FYNNEI. This CDR3 comprises 12 residues. The V end lost 2 bases, the J end lost 9 bases, and 8 bases lay between the germline ends. The CDR3 DNA is TGTGCCAGCAGTGAATGGCTTGCTGAGCAGTTCTTC. It encodes CASSEWLAEQFF.

This clonotype is labeled as medium-sized. The gene calls are TRBV28 and TRBJ1-5; D not resolved. The CDR3 spans 13 residues. Germline CDR1 and CDR2: MDHEN and SYDVKM. The germline V and J ends were trimmed by 5 bases and 0 bases, with 5 bases remaining between them. The CDR3 region has the DNA TGTGCCAGCAGTGGGTATAGCAATCAGCCCCAGCATTTT. The encoded protein is CASSGYSNQPQHF.

The count of this clonotype is one. The chain uses TRBV29-1 and TRBJ1-3; D ambiguous. CDR1 is SQVTM, CDR2 ANQGSEA, per germline. This CDR3 is built from 11 residues. Trimming pared 5 bases from V and 3 bases from J, leaving 5 bases between. Here the CDR3 DNA reads TGCAGCGTTTTTGGTGGAAACACCATATATTTT. Translated: CSVFGGNTIYF.

This clonotype was counted many times. This rearrangement joins TRBV28 to TRBJ1-2; 8 bases line up with TRBD1. CDR3 length: 13 amino acids. CDR1 and CDR2 (germline): MDHEN, SYDVKM. V trimming: 7 bases; J trimming: 4 bases; junction bases outside the gene matches: 5. The CDR3 reads CASTEQGVYGYTF. CDR3 coding DNA: TGTGCCAGCACCGAACAGGGGGTCTATGGCTACACCTTC.

This chain uses TRBV29-1 with TRBJ1-1; TRBD1 might be the D (5 bases). The CDR3 has 14 residues. Deletions cut 4 bases from V and 1 base from J, with 13 bases between. In germline, CDR1 is SQVTM, CDR2 ANQGSEA. DNA for the CDR3: TGCAGCGTTGGGGGGAGCAGGGAGAACACTGAAGCTTTCTTT. Translating gives CSVGGSRENTEAFF.

The rearrangement uses TRBV7-2 and TRBJ1-5; 8 positions agree with TRBD1. With V trimmed by 1 base and J by 9 bases, 5 bases remained unmatched. Germline loops: CDR1 SGHTA, CDR2 FQGNSA. CDR3 size: 14 residues. The CDR3 protein is CASSLGGQGPPQHF. For the CDR3, the DNA is TGTGCCAGCAGCTTAGGCGGACAGGGCCCGCCCCAGCATTTT.

This clonotype was detected many times. The rearrangement links TRBV7-2 to TRBJ2-3; 13 bases are a match to TRBD2. There are 17 residues in the CDR3. Germline V gene data show CDR1 as SGHTA and CDR2 as FQGNSA. Losses at the gene ends were 4 bases for V and 1 base for J; bases not matched to a gene: 5. The CDR3 region has the DNA TGTGCCAGCAGCTCGGGACTAGCGGGATTTGGCACAGATACGCAGTATTTT. It encodes CASSSGLAGFGTDTQYF.